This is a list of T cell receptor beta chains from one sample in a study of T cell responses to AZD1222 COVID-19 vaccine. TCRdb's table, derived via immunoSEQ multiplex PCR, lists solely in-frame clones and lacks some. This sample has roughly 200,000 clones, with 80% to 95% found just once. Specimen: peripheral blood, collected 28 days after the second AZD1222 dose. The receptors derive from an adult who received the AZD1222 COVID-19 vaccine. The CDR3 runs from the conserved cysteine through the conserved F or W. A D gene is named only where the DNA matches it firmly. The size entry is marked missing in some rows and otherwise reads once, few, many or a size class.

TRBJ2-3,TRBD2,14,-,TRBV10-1,CASSDSGRGDTQYF,TGCGCCAGCAGTGATAGCGGGAGAGGAGATACGCAGTATTTT
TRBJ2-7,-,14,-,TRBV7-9,CASSLQGGYYEQYF,TGTGCCAGCAGCTTACAGGGGGGATACTACGAGCAGTACTTC
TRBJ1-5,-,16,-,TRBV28,CASSLWGRNSNQPQHF,TGTGCCAGCAGTTTATGGGGCAGAAATAGCAATCAGCCCCAGCATTTT
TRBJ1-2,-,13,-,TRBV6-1,CASSERGGTGYTF,TGTGCCAGCAGTGAGCGTGGCGGGACCGGCTACACCTTC
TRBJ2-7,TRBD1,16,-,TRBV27,CASKLRGQGALYEQYF,TGTGCCAGCAAACTCCGGGGACAGGGGGCTCTATACGAGCAGTACTTC
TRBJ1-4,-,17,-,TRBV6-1,CASSEPRDTTTNEKLFF,TGTGCCAGCAGTGAACCCCGTGACACCACAACTAATGAAAAACTGTTTTTT
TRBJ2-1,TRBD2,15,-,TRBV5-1,CASSAGRAGNNEQFF,TGCGCCAGCAGCGCCGGGAGGGCCGGGAACAATGAGCAGTTCTTC
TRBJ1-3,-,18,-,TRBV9,CASSPEVGAMVTRNTIYF,TGTGCCAGCTCCCCCGAGGTTGGGGCCATGGTAACTAGAAACACCATATATTTT
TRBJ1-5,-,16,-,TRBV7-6,CASSLEASGSGQPQHF,TGTGCCAGCAGCTTAGAGGCGTCGGGGAGCGGTCAGCCCCAGCATTTT
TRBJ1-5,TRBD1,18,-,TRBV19,CASSIRARGSYSNQPQHF,TGTGCCAGTAGTATCAGGGCCAGGGGGAGTTATAGCAATCAGCCCCAGCATTTT
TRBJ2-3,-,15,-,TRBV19,CASSIVPGYTDTQYF,TGTGCCAGTAGTATAGTCCCAGGATACACAGATACGCAGTATTTT
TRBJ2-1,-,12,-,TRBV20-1,CSASPEGYEQFF,TGCAGTGCTAGTCCGGAGGGCTATGAGCAGTTCTTC
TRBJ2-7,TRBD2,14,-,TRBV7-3,CASSFASGPYEQYF,TGTGCCAGCAGCTTTGCTAGCGGGCCCTACGAGCAGTACTTC
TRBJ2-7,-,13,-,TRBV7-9,CASSGVGGYEQYF,TGTGCCAGCAGCGGCGTCGGAGGTTACGAGCAGTACTTC
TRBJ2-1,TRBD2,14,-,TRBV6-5,CASSKTSVYNEQFF,TGTGCCAGCAGCAAGACTAGCGTTTACAATGAGCAGTTCTTC
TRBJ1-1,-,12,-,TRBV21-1,CASSNPPHEAFF,TGTGCCAGCAGCAACCCACCACATGAAGCTTTCTTT
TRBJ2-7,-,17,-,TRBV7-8,CASSSTDGASRFYEQYF,TGTGCCAGCAGCTCCACGGACGGGGCCTCGCGGTTCTACGAGCAGTACTTC
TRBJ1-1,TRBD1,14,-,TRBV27,CASSRTGLNTEAFF,TGTGCCAGCAGCCGGACAGGGTTGAACACTGAAGCTTTCTTT
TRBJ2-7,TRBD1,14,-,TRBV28,CASRTTGSSYEQYF,TGTGCCAGCAGGACGACAGGGAGCTCCTACGAGCAGTACTTC
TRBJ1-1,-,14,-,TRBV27,CASWDPLWRTEAFF,TGTGCCAGTTGGGACCCACTTTGGAGGACTGAAGCTTTCTTT
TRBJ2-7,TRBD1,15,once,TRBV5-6,CASSLVGTVSYEQYF,TGTGCCAGCAGCTTGGTCGGGACAGTTTCCTACGAGCAGTACTTC
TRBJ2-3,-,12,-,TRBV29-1,CSTRPGADTQYF,TGCAGCACCCGACCGGGAGCAGATACGCAGTATTTT
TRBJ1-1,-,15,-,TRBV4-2,CASSPLFGINTEAFF,TGTGCCAGCAGCCCACTGTTCGGTATAAACACTGAAGCTTTCTTT
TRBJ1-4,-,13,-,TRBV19,CASSSRDHEKLFF,TGTGCCAGTAGTAGCCGGGACCATGAAAAACTGTTTTTT